The following is a TCR beta chain sequence with its context. The antigen is unknown. Anyone with autoimmune disease history or systemic immunosuppression was excluded. The method was immunoSEQ multiplex PCR; TCRdb's version includes in-frame clones alone and lacks a portion of them. The sample has approximately 80,000 clones; 80% to 95% are singletons. This entry belongs to a study of OX40 agonist ivuxolimab in advanced cancers. In the study overall: Checkpoint inhibitors had been given previously to under 50% of patients.

Study outcomes and limitations: The CD4+ and CD8+ T cells in the blood had expanded clonally by week 6 at 0.1 to 3.0 mg/kg.

Losses at the gene ends were 3 bases for V and 1 base for J; bases not matched to a gene: 8. Germline CDR1 and CDR2: SQVTM and ANQGSEA. This CDR3 has 17 residues. This clonotype was obtained from an adult with an advanced solid tumor such as melanoma, head and neck, liver or kidney cancer. The J gene is TRBJ1-4, the V gene TRBV29-1; 10 bases are shared with TRBD1. The source was CD4+ or CD8+ T cells sorted from blood, collected in a trial of the OX40 agonist ivuxolimab. The CDR3 loop reads CSVETGQGTGTNEKLFF. The CDR3 coding sequence is TGCAGCGTTGAGACGGGACAGGGGACCGGAACTAATGAAAAACTGTTTTTT.